A single sample gave rise to the 20 T cell receptor beta chains below, sequenced in a study of blood T cell repertoires in COVID-19. TCRdb keeps only in-frame clones here, not all; method: immunoSEQ multiplex PCR. The sample includes nearly 300,000 clones, roughly 89% seen only once; the top ten take under 3.5%. Sequenced material: PBMCs or T cells enriched from blood (not recorded which). Every receptor here comes from a woman aged 45-60 years who had been exposed to COVID-19.

The CDR3 sequence is CASRTGDRGYTF. The CDR3, as DNA: TGTGCCAGCAGAACAGGGGATCGCGGCTACACCTTC. V gene TRBV4-2 combines with J gene TRBJ1-2; 7 nucleotides line up with TRBD1. Germline CDR1 is LGHNA and CDR2 is YNFKEQ. CDR3 length: 12 amino acids. The trim removed 6 bases at V and 8 bases at J, leaving 6 bases unmatched.

This clone was counted a single time. The rearrangement joins TRBV27 to TRBJ2-1; unclear D gene. The CDR3 sequence is 13 residues long. V shed 6 bases and J shed 4 bases, with 10 bases lying between them. Germline V gene data show CDR1 as MNHEY and CDR2 as SMNVEV (reference sequence). CDR3 DNA sequence: TGTGCCAGCAGAACCAGTATATACAATGAGCAGTTCTTC. Its translation: CASRTSIYNEQFF.

The chain carries TRBV6-5 and TRBJ1-2; 7 bases match TRBD1. Germline values: CDR1 MNHEY, CDR2 SVGAGI. V lost 10 bases, J lost 4 bases, and 9 bases stayed unmatched. The CDR3 has 13 residues. CDR3 protein: CAILDRVVYGYTF. CDR3 bases: TGTGCCATCTTAGACAGGGTGGTCTATGGCTACACCTTC.

This chain connects TRBV4-1 to TRBJ1-2; possible D gene TRBD1, 6 bases. The V and J ends lost 4 bases and 5 bases respectively, with 11 bases between them. The CDR3 sequence is 13 residues long. Germline CDR1 MGHRA, CDR2 YSYEKL. Here the CDR3 reads CASSRAGEYGYTF. CDR3 nucleotide sequence: TGCGCCAGCAGCCGCGCAGGGGAATATGGCTACACCTTC.

J is TRBJ1-6 and V is TRBV3-1 (or the pseudogene TRBV3-2), with TRBD1 identical over 8 bases. This CDR3 region has 14 residues. CDR1 is LGHDT, CDR2 YNNKEL, per germline (reference sequence). With 5 bases clipped from V and 6 bases from J, the junction kept 3 bases outside the gene matches. CDR3: CASSSTGVNSPLHF. For the CDR3, the DNA is TGTGCCAGCAGCTCGACAGGGGTTAATTCACCCCTCCACTTT.

This sequence joins TRBV21-1 and TRBJ2-7; the table calls TRBD1, which could not be checked here. TRBV21-1 corresponds to a pseudogene. There are 18 residues in the CDR3. The CDR3 loop is CASSALPWDRGHIYEQYF. Written as DNA, the CDR3 is TGTGCCAGCAGCGCACTCCCCTGGGACAGGGGGCATATCTACGAGCAGTACTTC.

This chain joins TRBV2 and TRBJ1-5; 8 nucleotides match TRBD1. After removal of 5 bases from V and 5 bases from J, the junction contained 14 bases not matched to a gene. Germline V gene data show CDR1 as SNHLY and CDR2 as FYNNEI. CDR3 length: 17 amino acids. The CDR3 DNA follows: TGTGCCAGCAGTCTTCAAGCGGGGACAGGCCCTTATCAGCCCCAGCATTTT. Its translation: CASSLQAGTGPYQPQHF.

The chain uses TRBV5-4 and TRBJ2-3, with 13 bases lining up with TRBD2. Germline values: CDR1 SGHNT, CDR2 YYREEE (reference sequence). CDR3 length equals 16 residues. Losses at the gene ends were 4 bases for V and 0 bases for J; bases not matched to a gene: 2. CDR3 DNA sequence: TGTGCCAGCAGCGGGGGACTAGCGGGGAGCACAGATACGCAGTATTTT. This gives the protein CASSGGLAGSTDTQYF.

This clone was seen just once. The chain uses TRBV18 and TRBJ1-3; 7 bases agree with TRBD1. V was clipped by 8 bases and J by 0 bases; unmatched bases: 4. Germline values: CDR1 KGHSH, CDR2 LQKENI. The CDR3 loop spans 14 amino acids. CDR3 sequence reads: CASRDSHSGNTIYF. The CDR3 DNA reads TGTGCCAGCCGGGACAGCCACTCTGGAAACACCATATATTTT.

Here the CDR3 DNA reads TGTGCCAGAATAGACAGGGGTATGAACACTGAAGCTTTCTTT. This encodes CARIDRGMNTEAFF. The rearrangement links TRBV2 to TRBJ1-1; 8 positions match TRBD1. With V trimmed by 9 bases and J by 0 bases, 6 bases remained unmatched. This CDR3 is 14 amino acids long. Germline V gene lookup returns CDR1 SNHLY and CDR2 FYNNEI.

The CDR3 region has the DNA TGTGCCAGCAGCCAAGAGGGTTGGGCTTACAATGAGCAGTTCTTC. This sequence encodes CASSQEGWAYNEQFF. The chain couples TRBV3-1 (or the pseudogene TRBV3-2) to TRBJ2-1; D call uncertain. The CDR3 contains 15 residues. Germline CDR1 reads LGHDT; CDR2 reads YNNKEL (reference sequence). V lost 0 bases and J 4 bases, leaving 10 bases between the germline ends.

The chain recombines TRBV29-1 with TRBJ1-1; 11 positions agree with TRBD1. The J segment lost 4 bases and the V segment lost 6 bases, leaving 4 bases of the junction unmatched. Germline V gene data show CDR1 as SQVTM and CDR2 as ANQGSEA. This CDR3 has 13 residues. For the CDR3, the DNA is TGCAGCGTAGGACAGGGGGCGGGCACTGAAGCTTTCTTT. This encodes CSVGQGAGTEAFF.

DNA for the CDR3: TGTGCCAGCAGGCCAGAACTAATGAACACTGAAGCTTTCTTT. This translates into CASRPELMNTEAFF. The rearrangement uses TRBV6-5 and TRBJ1-1, with D unresolved. The CDR3 runs 14 residues. Germline CDR1 is MNHEY and CDR2 is SVGAGI. V lost 6 bases to trimming and J lost 0 bases, with 11 bases between them.

This clone came up once. V is TRBV6-1 and J is TRBJ1-6; a possible D gene is TRBD1 (6 bases). Germline V gene data show CDR1 as MNHNS and CDR2 as SASEGT. CDR3 length: 16 residues. Trimming removed 2 bases from V and 7 bases from J, with 15 bases in between. DNA of the CDR3: TGTGCCAGCAGTGAATCCCCCCAGGGGTCCAATTCACCCCTCCACTTT. This codes for CASSESPQGSNSPLHF.

Here the CDR3 DNA reads TGCGCCAGCAAACGGACAGGGGACGCCGGGGAGCTGTTTTTT. Its translation is CASKRTGDAGELFF. This chain joins TRBV5-1 and TRBJ2-2, with 9 bases lining up with TRBD1. Germline CDR1 SGHRS, CDR2 YFSETQ. There are 14 residues in the CDR3. Germline trimming cut 6 bases from V and 6 bases from J; bases unmatched to any gene: 6.

The CDR3 DNA is TGTGCCAGCAGGCGGACTATTGGAGTATCCGGGGAGCTGTTTTTT. Translation: CASRRTIGVSGELFF. This chain joins TRBV7-2 and TRBJ2-2; D may be TRBD2 (6 bases). The length of the CDR3 is 15 residues. CDR1 is SGHTA and CDR2 is FQGNSA in the germline V gene. V lost 6 bases and J 6 bases, leaving 17 bases between the germline ends.

The chain is built from TRBV30 and TRBJ1-1; tentatively, D is TRBD1 (5 bases). The CDR3 contains 14 residues. Per germline, CDR1 GTSNPN and CDR2 SVGIG (reference sequence). V was shortened by 3 bases and J by 0 bases, with 11 bases between the two germline ends. CDR3 sequence: CAWSGGRMNTEAFF. The CDR3 nucleotides are TGTGCCTGGAGCGGGGGACGGATGAACACTGAAGCTTTCTTT. Combining the CDR3 with reference TRBV30 and TRBJ1-1 gives the whole variable domain SQTIHQWPATLVQPVGSPLSLECTVEGTSNPNLYWYRQAAGRGLQLLFYSVGIGQISSEVPQNLSASRPQDRQFILSSKKLLLSDSGFYLCAWSGGRMNTEAFFGQGTRLTVV.

CDR3 region: CASSVHRGNTGELFF. The CDR3 DNA sequence: TGTGCCAGCAGCGTCCACAGGGGAAACACCGGGGAGCTGTTTTTT. V and J are TRBV7-8 and TRBJ2-2, with 7 bases fitting TRBD1. V was clipped by 5 bases and J by 2 bases; unmatched bases: 5. The CDR3 extends over 15 amino acids. Germline V lookup: CDR1 SGHVS, CDR2 FQNEAQ.

The J gene is TRBJ1-2, the V gene TRBV30; 10 nucleotides agree with TRBD1. V lost 3 bases and J lost 7; bases outside the gene matches: 8. CDR1 and CDR2 (germline): GTSNPN, SVGIG (reference sequence). This CDR3 has 14 residues. CDR3 DNA sequence: TGTGCCTGGAGGTATGGACAGGGGGACTTTGGCTACACCTTC. Translating it yields CAWRYGQGDFGYTF.

The gene calls are TRBV19 and TRBJ1-1; tentative D call: TRBD1 (6 bases). With 5 bases removed from V and 1 base from J, the gap between germline ends came to 14 bases. CDR3 length: 15 amino acids. Germline V gene sequence: CDR1 LNHDA, CDR2 SQIVND (reference sequence). The CDR3, as DNA: TGTGCCAGTAGTGCGCGGACAGTTTGGAACACTGAAGCTTTCTTT. This codes for CASSARTVWNTEAFF.